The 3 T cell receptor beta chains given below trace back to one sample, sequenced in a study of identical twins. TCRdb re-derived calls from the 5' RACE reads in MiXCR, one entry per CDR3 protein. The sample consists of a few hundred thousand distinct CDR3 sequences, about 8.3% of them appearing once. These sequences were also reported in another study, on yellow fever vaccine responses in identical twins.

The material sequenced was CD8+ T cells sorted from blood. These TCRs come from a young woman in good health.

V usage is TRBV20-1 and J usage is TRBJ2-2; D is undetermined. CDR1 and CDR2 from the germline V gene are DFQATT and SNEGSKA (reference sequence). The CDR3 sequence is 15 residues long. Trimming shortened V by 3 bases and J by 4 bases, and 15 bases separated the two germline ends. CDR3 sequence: CSARQTFSPTGELFF. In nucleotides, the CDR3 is TGCAGTGCTAGGCAGACTTTCTCTCCCACCGGGGAGCTGTTTTTT.

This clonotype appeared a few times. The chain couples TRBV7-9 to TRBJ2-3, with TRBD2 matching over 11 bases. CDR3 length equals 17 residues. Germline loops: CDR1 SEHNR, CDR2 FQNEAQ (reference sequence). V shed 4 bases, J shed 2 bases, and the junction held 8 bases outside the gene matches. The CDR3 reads CASSSTVAGGPTDTQYF. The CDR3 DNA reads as TGTGCCAGCAGCTCCACAGTAGCGGGAGGGCCCACAGATACGCAGTATTTT.

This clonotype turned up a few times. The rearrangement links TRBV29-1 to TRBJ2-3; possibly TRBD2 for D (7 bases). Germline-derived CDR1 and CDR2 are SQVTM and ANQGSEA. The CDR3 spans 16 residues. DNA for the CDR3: TGCAGTACCTTGGGGGGGCCCTCGGTAAAATGGGATACGCAGTATTTT. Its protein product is CSTLGGPSVKWDTQYF.